This T cell receptor beta chain was identified during a study of shared clonotypes between healthy human individuals. Study-level results: Memory subsets generally showed smaller estimated richness than naive subsets did.

Sequencing used immunoSEQ multiplex PCR; TCRdb keeps in-frame clones, though not all of them. This table holds about 2.2 million clones, roughly 95% found once. The naive CD8 subset, CD45RO-negative cells positively selected for CCR7, excluded terminally differentiated effector memory CD45RA+ cells. Trimming removed 2 bases from V and 6 bases from J; junction bases left unmatched: 9. Germline CDR1 is SGHRS and CDR2 is YFSETQ. The CDR3 length is 16 residues. In this sample, this clone turned up once. The target antigen is unknown. The clonotype comes from a man aged 18 to 30 in good health. Some clones in this sample may be carry-over from other donors' samples. Input material: naive CD8+ T cells from PBMCs. The chain is built from TRBV5-1 and TRBJ2-2, with TRBD2 identical over 8 bases. CDR3 in amino acids: CASSFDLRGGPGELFF. CDR3 nucleotide sequence: TGCGCCAGCAGCTTTGATCTTCGGGGGGGACCCGGGGAGCTGTTTTTT.